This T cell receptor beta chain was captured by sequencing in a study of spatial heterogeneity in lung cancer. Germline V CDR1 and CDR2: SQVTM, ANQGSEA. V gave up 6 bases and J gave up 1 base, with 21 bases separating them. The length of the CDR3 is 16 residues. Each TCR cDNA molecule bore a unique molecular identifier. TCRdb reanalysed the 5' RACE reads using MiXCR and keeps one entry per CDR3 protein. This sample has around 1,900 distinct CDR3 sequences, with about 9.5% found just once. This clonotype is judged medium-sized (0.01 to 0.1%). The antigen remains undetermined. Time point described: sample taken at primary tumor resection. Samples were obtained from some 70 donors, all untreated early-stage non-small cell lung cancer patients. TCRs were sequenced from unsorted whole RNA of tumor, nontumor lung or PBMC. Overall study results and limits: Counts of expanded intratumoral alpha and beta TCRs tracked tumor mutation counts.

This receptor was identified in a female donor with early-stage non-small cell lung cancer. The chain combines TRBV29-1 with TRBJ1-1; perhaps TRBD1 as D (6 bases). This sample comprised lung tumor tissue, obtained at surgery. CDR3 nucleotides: TGCAGCGTCCAAAGGACAGTTTCCAAAGAGAACACTGAAGCTTTCTTT. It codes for CSVQRTVSKENTEAFF.